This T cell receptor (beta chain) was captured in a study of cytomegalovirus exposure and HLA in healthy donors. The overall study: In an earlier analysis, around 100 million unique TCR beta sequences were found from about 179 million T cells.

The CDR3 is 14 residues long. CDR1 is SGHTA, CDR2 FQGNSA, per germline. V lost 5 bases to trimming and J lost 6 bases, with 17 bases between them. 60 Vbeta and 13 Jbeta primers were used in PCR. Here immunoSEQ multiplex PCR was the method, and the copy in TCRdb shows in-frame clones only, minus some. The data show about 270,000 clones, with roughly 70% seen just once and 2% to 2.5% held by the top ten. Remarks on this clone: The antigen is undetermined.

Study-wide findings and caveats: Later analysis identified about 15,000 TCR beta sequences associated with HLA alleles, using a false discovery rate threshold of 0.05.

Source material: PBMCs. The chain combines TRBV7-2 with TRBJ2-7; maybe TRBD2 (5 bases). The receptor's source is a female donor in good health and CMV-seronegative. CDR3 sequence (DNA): TGTGCCAGCAGCCCTTTAGGGCCCCGGGGCGAGCAGTACTTC. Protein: CASSPLGPRGEQYF.